The 6 T cell receptor beta chains below come from one sample, sequenced in a study of response to subunit inactivated influenza vaccine. TCRdb reanalysed the RT-PCR reads using MiXCR and keeps one entry per CDR3 protein. The sample lists about 540,000 distinct CDR3 sequences; roughly 25% were seen once. The data were also submitted as part of a second study, on T cells expressing NK-cell markers. As that report states: The TCR beta cDNA came from 5'RACE template switching with UMIs.

The source was CD4+ T cells sorted from PBMCs, collected 11 to 12 days after vaccination. Receptors originate from a man aged 45 to 65 who received an inactivated influenza vaccine.

The chain employs TRBV2 and TRBJ1-1; 7 bases fit TRBD1. J lost 11 bases, V lost 5 bases, and 11 bases had no gene match. Germline V gives CDR1 SNHLY, CDR2 FYNNEI. CDR3 size: 13 residues. The CDR3 sequence is CASSLKLGTEAFF. In DNA, the CDR3 is TGTGCCAGCAGTCTCAAACTCGGGACAGAGGCTTTCTTT.

CDR3 region: CSASHKTAGYEQYF. For the CDR3, the DNA is TGCAGTGCTAGCCACAAGACGGCGGGCTACGAGCAGTACTTC. This chain uses TRBV20-1 with TRBJ2-7; TRBD2 might be the D (5 bases). V was shortened by 3 bases and J by 3 bases, with 15 bases between the two germline ends. Germline-derived CDR1 and CDR2 are DFQATT and SNEGSKA (reference sequence). This CDR3 has 14 amino acids.

This clonotype ranks as medium-sized. The chain links TRBV7-2 to TRBJ2-1; 9 nucleotides line up with TRBD2. The CDR3 spans 15 residues. Germline lookup yields CDR1 SGHTA and CDR2 FQGNSA. Trimming at V came to 5 bases and at J to 8 bases, leaving 10 bases not matched to a gene. This chain's CDR3 is CASSRAGGMGYEQFF. The CDR3 bases are TGTGCCAGCAGCCGAGCGGGAGGTATGGGATATGAGCAGTTCTTC.

This clonotype was counted a few times. J is TRBJ2-2 and V is TRBV7-3; TRBD1 aligns across 11 bases. The CDR3 consists of 17 residues. Trimming cost V 4 bases and J 5 bases; bases outside gene matches: 9. Germline loops: CDR1 SGHTA, CDR2 FQGTGA. This CDR3 is CASSSLPGTGGTGELFF. The CDR3 region has the DNA TGTGCCAGCAGCTCCCTACCAGGGACAGGGGGGACCGGGGAGCTGTTTTTT.

This clonotype occurred a few times. V and J are TRBV14 and TRBJ2-2; D is ambiguous. The CDR3 has 15 residues. Germline loops: CDR1 SGHDN, CDR2 FVKESK. V was clipped by 1 base and J by 8 bases, with 14 bases between them. This CDR3 is CASSQAERTPGELFF. The CDR3 DNA sequence: TGTGCCAGCAGCCAAGCCGAACGAACCCCGGGGGAGCTGTTTTTT.

The rearrangement links TRBV15 to TRBJ2-5; no clear D. V lost 0 bases and J 2 bases, leaving 7 bases between the germline ends. Germline V gene data show CDR1 as LNHNV and CDR2 as YYDKDF (reference sequence). The CDR3 runs 14 residues. This chain's CDR3 is CATSRDQAQETQYF. The CDR3 nucleotides read TGTGCCACCAGCAGAGATCAAGCTCAAGAGACCCAGTACTTC.